This entry lists 13 T cell receptor beta chains sequenced from one sample in a study of sequential checkpoint blockade in melanoma. Clones were sequenced by immunoSEQ multiplex PCR, and TCRdb holds only the in-frame ones, with some missing. The repertoire holds about 12,000 clones, with around 83% as singletons. Noted treatment: randomized to nivolumab then ipilimumab (arm A) or the reverse (arm B). The sample here was CD8+ T cells sorted from blood (inferred from file names), taken from a patient given nivolumab and ipilimumab in sequence. The receptor set was obtained from a human donor with melanoma.

V is TRBV27 and J is TRBJ1-1; possible D gene TRBD1, 6 bases. V lost 5 bases and J lost 4, with 17 bases in between. The CDR3 runs 15 residues. Germline V gene sequence: CDR1 MNHEY, CDR2 SMNVEV (reference sequence). The chain's CDR3 is CASSPAPGDVTEAFF. The CDR3 DNA follows: TGTGCCAGCAGTCCTGCCCCAGGGGATGTCACTGAAGCTTTCTTT.

V gene TRBV19 combines with J gene TRBJ2-1, with 9 bases lining up with TRBD2. The trim removed 7 bases at V and 4 bases at J, leaving 5 bases unmatched. The germline gives CDR1 LNHDA, CDR2 SQIVND (reference sequence). The CDR3 length is 14 residues. CDR3 DNA: TGTGCCAGTACGACCCTAGCGGGATACAATGAGCAGTTCTTC. This sequence encodes CASTTLAGYNEQFF.

This chain joins TRBV9 and TRBJ2-1; D not resolved. The CDR3 runs to 14 residues. CDR1 is SGDLS, CDR2 YYNGEE, per germline. V was clipped by 2 bases and J by 0 bases, with 6 bases between them. CDR3 sequence reads: CASSVGSSYNEQFF. The CDR3 DNA follows: TGTGCCAGCAGCGTCGGGTCCTCCTACAATGAGCAGTTCTTC.

The chain combines TRBV9 with TRBJ2-7; 9 nucleotides align to TRBD2. V shed 4 bases and J 5 bases; nucleotides not matched to a gene: 16. The CDR3 covers 17 residues. CDR1 SGDLS and CDR2 YYNGEE come from the germline V gene. CDR3 sequence reads: CASSSPVAGVKGDEQYF. CDR3 in DNA: TGTGCCAGCAGCTCCCCTGTAGCGGGGGTGAAGGGCGACGAGCAGTACTTC. Full variable domain (outside the CDR3, taken from reference TRBV9 and TRBJ2-7): DSGVTQTPKHLITATGQRVTLRCSPRSGDLSVYWYQQSLDQGLQFLIQYYNGEERAKGNILERFSAQQFPDLHSELNLSSLELGDSALYFCASSSPVAGVKGDEQYFGPGTRLTVT.

The chain recombines TRBV27 with TRBJ2-5; 12 bases are shared with TRBD2. The CDR3 runs to 15 residues. Germline V CDR1 and CDR2: MNHEY, SMNVEV (reference sequence). The V segment lost 3 bases and the J segment 2 bases; nucleotides outside the gene matches: 1. CDR3 in amino acids: CASSLTSGGQETQYF. The CDR3 coding sequence is TGTGCCAGCAGTTTGACTAGCGGGGGACAAGAGACCCAGTACTTC.

The chain is built from TRBV5-1 and TRBJ1-4; D remains unclear. The CDR3 consists of 15 residues. V lost 0 bases and J lost 0, with 6 bases in between. From germline, CDR1 is SGHRS and CDR2 YFSETQ. The CDR3 sequence: CASSLESATNEKLFF. The DNA of the CDR3 is TGCGCCAGCAGCTTGGAATCTGCAACTAATGAAAAACTGTTTTTT.

This chain uses TRBV4-2 with TRBJ1-2; maybe TRBD1 (5 bases). Looked up from germline, CDR1 is LGHNA and CDR2 is YNFKEQ. The germline V and J ends were trimmed by 0 bases and 5 bases, with 13 bases remaining between them. The CDR3 is made up of 15 amino acids. In DNA form, the CDR3 reads TGTGCCAGCAGCCAAGAAGGAACAGGACGTTATGGCTACACCTTC. It translates to CASSQEGTGRYGYTF.

A few counts support this clone. The chain is built from TRBV7-9 and TRBJ1-1; maybe TRBD1 (5 bases). Between the trimmed V and J ends, which lost 4 bases and 0 bases, there was a span of 12 bases. Germline V CDR1 and CDR2: SEHNR, FQNEAQ (reference sequence). The CDR3 has 15 residues. The CDR3 sequence is CASSSTGGVNTEAFF. CDR3 DNA: TGTGCCAGCAGCTCGACGGGGGGGGTGAACACTGAAGCTTTCTTT.

In this sample, this clone turned up a few times. The rearrangement links TRBV7-9 to TRBJ1-2; the match to TRBD1 covers 8 bases. V shed 7 bases and J 8 bases; nucleotides not matched to a gene: 9. The CDR3 has 13 amino acids. From germline, CDR1 is SEHNR and CDR2 FQNEAQ (reference sequence). The CDR3 DNA sequence: TGTGCCAGCACCGCGACAGGGGCAGGCGGCTACACCTTC. Amino acid sequence: CASTATGAGGYTF.

In nucleotides, the CDR3 is TGCGCCAGCAGCCAATTTAGCGGGGGGGCTAAAGATACGCAGTATTTT. Translation gives CASSQFSGGAKDTQYF. The rearrangement uses TRBV4-3 and TRBJ2-3; the match to TRBD2 covers 11 bases. The germline gives CDR1 LGHNA, CDR2 YSLEER. The V segment lost 2 bases and the J segment 5 bases; nucleotides outside the gene matches: 6. This CDR3 is built from 16 residues.

A few counts support this clone. V gene TRBV14 combines with J gene TRBJ1-1, with 11 bases fitting TRBD1. The CDR3 runs to 15 residues. V dropped 4 bases and J dropped 3; count of bases not matched to a gene: 4. Germline V gene data show CDR1 as SGHDN and CDR2 as FVKESK. CDR3 sequence reads: CASSLRTGGYTEAFF. The CDR3 DNA sequence: TGTGCCAGCAGCCTGCGGACAGGGGGCTACACTGAAGCTTTCTTT.

The table lists this clone with a count of one. The chain joins TRBV10-3 to TRBJ2-5; TRBD1 is a possible D gene (6 bases). The V and J ends lost 10 bases and 1 base respectively, with 10 bases between them. This CDR3 has 12 residues. Germline values: CDR1 ENHRY, CDR2 SYGVKD. CDR3 in DNA: TGTGCCAACCTGACAGGCCAAGAGACCCAGTACTTC. This translates into CANLTGQETQYF.

The rearrangement joins TRBV7-9 to TRBJ2-3; D is possibly TRBD2 (6 bases). Germline values: CDR1 SEHNR, CDR2 FQNEAQ (reference sequence). The germline V and J ends were trimmed by 1 base and 2 bases, with 13 bases remaining between them. The CDR3 runs to 16 residues. CDR3 loop: CASSLGEAGITDTQYF. In nucleotides, the CDR3 is TGTGCCAGCAGCTTAGGGGAGGCGGGGATCACAGATACGCAGTATTTT.